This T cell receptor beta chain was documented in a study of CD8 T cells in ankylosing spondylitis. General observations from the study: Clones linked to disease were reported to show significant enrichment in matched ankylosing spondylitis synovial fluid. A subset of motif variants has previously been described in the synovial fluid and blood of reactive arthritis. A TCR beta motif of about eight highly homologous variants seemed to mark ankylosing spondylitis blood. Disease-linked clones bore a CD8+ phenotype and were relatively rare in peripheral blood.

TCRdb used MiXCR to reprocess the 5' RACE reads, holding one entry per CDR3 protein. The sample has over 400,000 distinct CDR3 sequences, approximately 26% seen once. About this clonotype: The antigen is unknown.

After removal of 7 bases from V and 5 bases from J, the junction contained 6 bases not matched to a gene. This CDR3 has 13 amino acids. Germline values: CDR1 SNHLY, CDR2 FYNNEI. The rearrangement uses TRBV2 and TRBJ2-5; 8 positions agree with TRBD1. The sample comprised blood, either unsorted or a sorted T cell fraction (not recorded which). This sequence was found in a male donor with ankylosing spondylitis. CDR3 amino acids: CASIQQGVETQYF. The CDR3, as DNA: TGTGCCAGCATTCAACAGGGGGTTGAGACCCAGTACTTC.